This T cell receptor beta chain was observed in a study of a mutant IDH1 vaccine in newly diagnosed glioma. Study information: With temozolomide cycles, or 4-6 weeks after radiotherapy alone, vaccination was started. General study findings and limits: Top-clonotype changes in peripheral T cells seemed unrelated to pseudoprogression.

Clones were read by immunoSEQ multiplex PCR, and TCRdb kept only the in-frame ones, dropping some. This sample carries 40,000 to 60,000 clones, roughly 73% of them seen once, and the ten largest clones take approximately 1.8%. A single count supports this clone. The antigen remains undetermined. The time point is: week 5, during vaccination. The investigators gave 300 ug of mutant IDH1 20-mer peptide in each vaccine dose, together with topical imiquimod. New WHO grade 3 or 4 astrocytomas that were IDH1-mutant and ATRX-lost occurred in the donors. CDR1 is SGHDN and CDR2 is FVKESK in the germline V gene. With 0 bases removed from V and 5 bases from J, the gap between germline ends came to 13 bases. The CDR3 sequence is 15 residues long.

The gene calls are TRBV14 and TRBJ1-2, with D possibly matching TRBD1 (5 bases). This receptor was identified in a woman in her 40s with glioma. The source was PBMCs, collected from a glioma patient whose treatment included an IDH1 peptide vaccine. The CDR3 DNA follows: TGTGCCAGCAGCCAAGAAAGCACAGGATCGTATGGCTACACCTTC. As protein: CASSQESTGSYGYTF.